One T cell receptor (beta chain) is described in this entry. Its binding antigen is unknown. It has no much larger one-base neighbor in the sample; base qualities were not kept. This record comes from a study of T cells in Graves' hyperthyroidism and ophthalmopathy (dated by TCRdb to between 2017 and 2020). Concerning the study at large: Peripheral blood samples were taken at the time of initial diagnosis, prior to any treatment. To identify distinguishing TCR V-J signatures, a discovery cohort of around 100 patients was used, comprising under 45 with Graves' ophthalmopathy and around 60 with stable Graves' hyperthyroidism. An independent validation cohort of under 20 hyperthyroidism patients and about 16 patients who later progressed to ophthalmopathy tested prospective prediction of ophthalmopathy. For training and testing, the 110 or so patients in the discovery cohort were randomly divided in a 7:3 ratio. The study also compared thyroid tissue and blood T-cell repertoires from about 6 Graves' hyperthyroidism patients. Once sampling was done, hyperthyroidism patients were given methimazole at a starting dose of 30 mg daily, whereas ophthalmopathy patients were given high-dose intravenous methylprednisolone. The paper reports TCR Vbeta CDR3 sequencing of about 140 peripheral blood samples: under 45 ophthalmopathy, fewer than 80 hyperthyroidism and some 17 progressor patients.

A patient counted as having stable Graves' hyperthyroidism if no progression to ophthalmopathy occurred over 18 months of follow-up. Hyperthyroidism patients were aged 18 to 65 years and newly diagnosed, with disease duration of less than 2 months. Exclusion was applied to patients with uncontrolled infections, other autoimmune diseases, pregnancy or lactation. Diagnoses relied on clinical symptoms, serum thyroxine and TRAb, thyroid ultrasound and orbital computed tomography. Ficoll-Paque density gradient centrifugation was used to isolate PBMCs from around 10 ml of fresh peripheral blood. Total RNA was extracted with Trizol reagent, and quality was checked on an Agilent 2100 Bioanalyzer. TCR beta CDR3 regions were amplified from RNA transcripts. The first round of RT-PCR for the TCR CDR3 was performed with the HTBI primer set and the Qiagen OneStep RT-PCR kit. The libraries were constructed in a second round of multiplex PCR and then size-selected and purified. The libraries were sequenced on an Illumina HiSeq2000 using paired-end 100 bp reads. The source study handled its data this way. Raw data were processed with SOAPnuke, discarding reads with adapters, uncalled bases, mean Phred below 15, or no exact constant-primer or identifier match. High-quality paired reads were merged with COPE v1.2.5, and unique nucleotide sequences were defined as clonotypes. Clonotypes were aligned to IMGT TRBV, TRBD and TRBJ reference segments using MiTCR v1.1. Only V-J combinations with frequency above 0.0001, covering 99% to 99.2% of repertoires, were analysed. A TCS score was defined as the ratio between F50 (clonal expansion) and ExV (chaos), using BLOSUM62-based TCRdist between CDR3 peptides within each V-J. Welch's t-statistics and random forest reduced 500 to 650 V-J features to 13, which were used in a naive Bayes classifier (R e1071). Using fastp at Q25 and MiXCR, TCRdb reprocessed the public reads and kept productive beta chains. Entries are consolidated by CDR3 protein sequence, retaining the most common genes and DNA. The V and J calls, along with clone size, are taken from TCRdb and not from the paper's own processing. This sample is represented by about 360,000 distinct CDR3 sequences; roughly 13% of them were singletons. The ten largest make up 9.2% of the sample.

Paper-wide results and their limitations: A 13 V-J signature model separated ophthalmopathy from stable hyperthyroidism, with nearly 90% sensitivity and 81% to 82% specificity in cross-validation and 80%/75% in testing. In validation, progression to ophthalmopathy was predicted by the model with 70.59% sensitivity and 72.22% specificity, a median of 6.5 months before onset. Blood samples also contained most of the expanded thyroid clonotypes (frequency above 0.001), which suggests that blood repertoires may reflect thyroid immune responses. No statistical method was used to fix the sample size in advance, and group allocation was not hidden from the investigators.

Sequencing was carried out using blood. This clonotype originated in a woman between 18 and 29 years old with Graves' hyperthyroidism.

The CDR3 loop reads CASSLVRQGHIPHSGANVLTF. The nucleotides read TGTGCCAGCAGCTTAGTCCGACAGGGTCATATCCCTCACTCTGGGGCCAACGTCCTGACTTTC. The chain employs TRBV7-6 and TRBJ2-6, and 7 junction bases match TRBD1. The CDR3 sequence holds 21 residues, the cysteine and phenylalanine included. Here the CDR3 DNA is all that survives: 63 bases in frame from base 1. V has 1 base trimmed and J has 0 bases trimmed; junction bases matching no gene number 15. Reading the germline V gene gives CDR1 SGHVS and CDR2 FNYEAQ.